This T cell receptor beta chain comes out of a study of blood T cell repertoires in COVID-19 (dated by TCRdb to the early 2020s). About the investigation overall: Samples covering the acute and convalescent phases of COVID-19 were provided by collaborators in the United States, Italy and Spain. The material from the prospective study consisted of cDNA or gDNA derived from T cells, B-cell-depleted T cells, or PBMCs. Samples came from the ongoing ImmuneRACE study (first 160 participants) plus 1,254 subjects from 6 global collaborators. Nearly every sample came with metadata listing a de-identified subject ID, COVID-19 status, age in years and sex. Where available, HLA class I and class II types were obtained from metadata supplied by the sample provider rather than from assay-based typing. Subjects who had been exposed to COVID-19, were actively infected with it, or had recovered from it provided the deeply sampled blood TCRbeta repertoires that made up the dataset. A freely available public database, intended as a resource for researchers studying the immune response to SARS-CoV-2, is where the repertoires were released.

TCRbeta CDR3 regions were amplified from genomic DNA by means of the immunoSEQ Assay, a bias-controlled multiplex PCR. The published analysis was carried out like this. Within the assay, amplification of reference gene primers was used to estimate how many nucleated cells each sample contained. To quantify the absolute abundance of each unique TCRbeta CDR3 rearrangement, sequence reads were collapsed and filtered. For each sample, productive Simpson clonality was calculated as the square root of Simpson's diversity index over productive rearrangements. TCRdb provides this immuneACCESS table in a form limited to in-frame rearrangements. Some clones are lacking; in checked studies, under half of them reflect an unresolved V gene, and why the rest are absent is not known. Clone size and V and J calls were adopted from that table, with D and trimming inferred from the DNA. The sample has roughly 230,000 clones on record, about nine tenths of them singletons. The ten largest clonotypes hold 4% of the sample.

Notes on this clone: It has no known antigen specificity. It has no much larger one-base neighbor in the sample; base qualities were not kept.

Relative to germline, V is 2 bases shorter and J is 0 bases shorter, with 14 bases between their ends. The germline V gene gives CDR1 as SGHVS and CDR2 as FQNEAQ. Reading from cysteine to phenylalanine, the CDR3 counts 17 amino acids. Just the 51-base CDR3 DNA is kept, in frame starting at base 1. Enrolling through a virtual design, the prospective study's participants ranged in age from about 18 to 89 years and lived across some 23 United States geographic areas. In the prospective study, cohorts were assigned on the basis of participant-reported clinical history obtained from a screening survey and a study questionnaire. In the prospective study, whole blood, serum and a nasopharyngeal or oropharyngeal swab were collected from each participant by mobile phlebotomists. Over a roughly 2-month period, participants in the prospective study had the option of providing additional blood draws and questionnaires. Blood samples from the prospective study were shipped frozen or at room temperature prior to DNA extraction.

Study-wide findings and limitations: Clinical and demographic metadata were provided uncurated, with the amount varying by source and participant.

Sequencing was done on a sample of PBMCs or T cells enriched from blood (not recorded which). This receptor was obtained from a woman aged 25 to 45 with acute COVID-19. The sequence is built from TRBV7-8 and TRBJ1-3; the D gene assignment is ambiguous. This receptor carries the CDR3 CASSLRRTGFSGNTIYF. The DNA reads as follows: TGTGCCAGCAGCTTAAGGCGGACTGGATTCTCTGGAAACACCATATATTTT.